The table lists the clone carrying this TCR beta chain with a few counts. Its antigen is unknown. The data originate from a study of identical twins. Via MiXCR, TCRdb re-called the 5' RACE reads, giving one row per CDR3 protein. The top ten clones hold 10% to 15% of a sample with a few hundred thousand distinct CDR3 sequences, about 18% of them seen once. The CDR3 spans 15 residues. The J segment lost 2 bases and the V segment lost 5 bases, leaving 4 bases of the junction unmatched. Overall study results and limits: Instead of following the same donors, the conclusions were based on cross-sectional statistical analysis.

The chain carries TRBV12-3 or TRBV12-4 and TRBJ2-2, with TRBD1 matching over 8 bases. This clonotype originated in a man aged 45-65 years in good health. Sequencing input: naive T cells sorted from blood. This chain's CDR3 is CASSGDRRNTGELFF. The CDR3 region has the DNA TGTGCCAGCAGTGGGGACAGGCGAAACACCGGGGAGCTGTTTTTT.